The 30 T cell receptor beta chains below come from one sample, sequenced in a study of cytomegalovirus exposure and HLA in healthy donors. The PCR was carried out with 60 Vbeta primers and 13 Jbeta primers. Produced via immunoSEQ multiplex PCR; TCRdb's table is partial and in-frame only. Of 150,000 to 200,000 clones listed, about 75% are singletons. The material sequenced was PBMCs. The receptors here all came from a woman aged 40 to 50 in good health and CMV-seropositive.

This chain uses TRBV6-5 with TRBJ1-1; possibly TRBD1 for D (5 bases). V was clipped by 2 bases and J by 7 bases, with 14 bases between them. This CDR3 spans 14 amino acids. CDR1 and CDR2 from the germline V gene are MNHEY and SVGAGI. The CDR3 DNA reads TGTGCCAGCAGTTACCAAGACAGAGTCCATGAAGCTTTCTTT. Its translation is CASSYQDRVHEAFF.

This clone was seen once. The V call is TRBV19, the J call TRBJ2-7; perhaps TRBD1 as D (7 bases). Trimming shortened V by 4 bases and J by 3 bases, and 16 bases separated the two germline ends. This CDR3 is 15 amino acids long. Germline CDR1 reads LNHDA; CDR2 reads SQIVND (reference sequence). CDR3 loop: CASSRQGGVNYEQYF. The CDR3 DNA reads as TGTGCCAGTAGTAGACAGGGCGGGGTAAACTACGAGCAGTACTTC.

The sample holds a few counts of this clone. The chain couples TRBV5-1 to TRBJ1-2; 9 bases align to TRBD1. This CDR3 spans 13 amino acids. CDR1 SGHRS and CDR2 YFSETQ come from the germline V gene. Losses at the gene ends were 9 bases for V and 3 bases for J; bases not matched to a gene: 6. Written as DNA, the CDR3 is TGCGCCACCTCTGACAGGGGGGACTATGGCTACACCTTC. Protein: CATSDRGDYGYTF.

J is TRBJ1-1 and V is TRBV7-2; no clear D gene. The CDR3 covers 15 residues. V was clipped by 3 bases and J by 7 bases, with 18 bases between them. The germline CDR1 and CDR2 sequences are SGHTA and FQGNSA. The DNA for the CDR3 is TGTGCCAGCAGCTTCGTTTCAGGCGGGTCGGGTGAAGCTTTCTTT. Residues: CASSFVSGGSGEAFF.

The chain couples TRBV19 to TRBJ2-6; 9 positions match TRBD1. The V gene's germline CDR1 is LNHDA and CDR2 SQIVND (reference sequence). J was trimmed by 0 bases and V by 7 bases; bases with no gene match: 10. The CDR3 contains 18 residues. For the CDR3, the DNA is TGTGCCAGTAATCCTGGACAGGGGTTATCCTCTGGGGCCAACGTCCTGACTTTC. It is translated as CASNPGQGLSSGANVLTF. Full variable domain (rest looked up from reference TRBV19 and TRBJ2-6): DGGITQSPKYLFRKEGQNVTLSCEQNLNHDAMYWYRQDPGQGLRLIYYSQIVNDFQKGDIAEGYSVSREKKESFPLTVTSAQKNPTAFYLCASNPGQGLSSGANVLTFGAGSRLTVL.

This chain uses TRBV9 with TRBJ2-1, with D possibly matching TRBD2 (6 bases). CDR1 SGDLS and CDR2 YYNGEE come from the germline V gene. This CDR3 comprises 16 residues. V lost 2 bases, J lost 7 bases, and 19 bases lay in between. CDR3 sequence reads: CASSVTVGGTTNEQFF. In nucleotides, the CDR3 is TGTGCCAGCAGCGTTACCGTGGGCGGGACCACAAATGAGCAGTTCTTC.

This rearrangement joins TRBV7-9 to TRBJ2-7, with 8 bases lining up with TRBD1. Germline loops: CDR1 SEHNR, CDR2 FQNEAQ (reference sequence). V gave up 2 bases and J gave up 5 bases; unmatched junction bases: 8. The CDR3 totals 15 residues. The CDR3 protein is CASSLSGVTGDEQYF. The DNA of the CDR3 is TGTGCCAGCAGCTTAAGTGGGGTGACAGGGGACGAGCAGTACTTC.

The genes are TRBV5-1 and TRBJ2-1, with no clear D. This CDR3 is 15 amino acids long. The V end was cut by 0 bases, the J end by 0 bases, with 7 bases between. The V gene's germline CDR1 is SGHRS and CDR2 YFSETQ. CDR3 residues: CASSLGPLSYNEQFF. For the CDR3, the DNA is TGCGCCAGCAGCTTGGGTCCCCTCTCCTACAATGAGCAGTTCTTC.

Concerning this clone itself: This CDR3 is also generated by other DNA sequences in the sample. The chain carries TRBV5-1 and TRBJ2-7, with TRBD1 identical over 8 bases. V gave up 5 bases and J gave up 6 bases; unmatched junction bases: 7. Per germline, CDR1 SGHRS and CDR2 YFSETQ. The CDR3 extends over 13 amino acids. The CDR3 nucleotides read TGCGCCAGCAGGACGGCAGGGGGCGGCGAGCAGTACTTC. Translating it yields CASRTAGGGEQYF.

The chain joins TRBV9 to TRBJ1-2, with TRBD1 matching 8 bases. Trimming at V came to 4 bases and at J to 7 bases, leaving 12 bases not matched to a gene. Germline V CDR1 and CDR2: SGDLS, YYNGEE. This CDR3 contains 15 residues. CDR3 sequence reads: CASSTRVDRVGGYTF. Written as DNA, the CDR3 is TGTGCCAGCAGCACTCGTGTGGACAGGGTTGGTGGCTACACCTTC.

The chain links TRBV27 to TRBJ2-1; D call uncertain. There are 14 residues in the CDR3. Trimming stripped 5 bases from V and 4 bases from J, with 12 bases between. Germline V gene lookup returns CDR1 MNHEY and CDR2 SMNVEV (reference sequence). The CDR3 sequence is CASSPRNSYNEQFF. The CDR3 bases are TGTGCCAGCAGTCCCCGTAACAGTTACAATGAGCAGTTCTTC.

This chain links TRBV7-3 with TRBJ2-7; 12 bases are shared with TRBD2. This CDR3 contains 19 residues. CDR1 SGHTA and CDR2 FQGTGA come from the germline V gene. After removal of 2 bases from V and 0 bases from J, the junction contained 11 bases not matched to a gene. The CDR3 here is CASSLGLAGGPGDSYEQYF. The CDR3 DNA follows: TGTGCCAGCAGCTTAGGCCTAGCGGGAGGGCCAGGGGACTCCTACGAGCAGTACTTC.

The chain has TRBV18 and TRBJ2-1; 11 positions match TRBD1. Looked up from germline, CDR1 is KGHSH and CDR2 is LQKENI. V shed 4 bases, J shed 0 bases, and the junction held 5 bases outside the gene matches. This CDR3 contains 17 residues. The CDR3: CASSLGTGGSSYNEQFF. CDR3 DNA sequence: TGTGCCAGCTCACTTGGGACAGGGGGTAGCTCCTACAATGAGCAGTTCTTC.

The chain carries TRBV5-4 and TRBJ2-5; D is possibly TRBD2 (6 bases). This CDR3 is 14 amino acids long. Trimming cost V 3 bases and J 2 bases, with 11 bases left between them. Germline CDR1 is SGHNT and CDR2 is YYREEE (reference sequence). CDR3 amino acids: CASSWVAEQETQYF. The CDR3 DNA sequence: TGTGCCAGCAGCTGGGTAGCGGAGCAAGAGACCCAGTACTTC.

The V and J genes are TRBV6-6 and TRBJ1-2; a possible D gene is TRBD1 (5 bases). CDR1 and CDR2 (germline): MNHNY, SVGAGI (reference sequence). There are 14 residues in the CDR3. Trimming cost V 2 bases and J 5 bases, with 12 bases left between them. In DNA, the CDR3 is TGTGCCAGCAGTTACGGGCGGGGGTCTTATGGCTACACCTTC. Its protein product is CASSYGRGSYGYTF.

The V and J genes are TRBV25-1 and TRBJ2-1, with D hard to call. Germline V gene lookup returns CDR1 MGHDK and CDR2 SYGVNS. This CDR3 is built from 16 residues. The V and J ends lost 7 bases and 5 bases respectively, with 21 bases between them. This CDR3 reads CASTPPDKVGHNEQFF. The CDR3 region has the DNA TGTGCCAGCACCCCGCCCGACAAGGTGGGTCACAATGAGCAGTTCTTC.

The chain employs TRBV10-3 and TRBJ2-1, with TRBD2 matching over 10 bases. The germline CDR1 and CDR2 sequences are ENHRY and SYGVKD. J lost 8 bases, V lost 2 bases, and 6 bases had no gene match. The CDR3 runs 15 residues. Written as DNA, the CDR3 is TGTGCCATCAGTGAGGAGCGGGAGGGCCGGCATGAGCAGTTCTTC. This gives the protein CAISEEREGRHEQFF.

CDR3 DNA: TGTGCCAGCAGGAGGGTAGGGACTAGCGCCTCCTACGAGCAGTACTTC. As protein: CASRRVGTSASYEQYF. J is TRBJ2-7 and V is TRBV28, with 10 bases lining up with TRBD2. Germline V lookup: CDR1 MDHEN, CDR2 SYDVKM. Unmatched junction bases numbered 8, after V lost 6 bases and J lost 0 bases. There are 16 residues in the CDR3.

This chain links TRBV7-2 with TRBJ1-3; D is ambiguous. CDR1 is SGHTA, CDR2 FQGNSA, per germline. With 0 bases removed from V and 6 bases from J, the gap between germline ends came to 6 bases. This CDR3 contains 13 residues. CDR3 nucleotides: TGTGCCAGCAGCTTAGCGGGCGCAAACACCATATATTTT. Its translation: CASSLAGANTIYF.

This clone was observed a few times. The genes are TRBV7-2 and TRBJ2-1, with 7 positions matching TRBD1. The CDR3 covers 13 residues. Trimming cost V 5 bases and J 6 bases; bases outside gene matches: 4. CDR1 and CDR2 from the germline V gene are SGHTA and FQGNSA. CDR3 residues: CASSPDRINEQFF. DNA of the CDR3: TGTGCCAGCAGCCCGGACAGGATCAATGAGCAGTTCTTC.

This clone was picked up one time. This rearrangement joins TRBV13 to TRBJ2-1, with 10 bases matching TRBD2. V was pared by 3 bases and J by 6 bases, with 5 bases of the junction left unmatched. CDR3 length: 15 residues. Per germline, CDR1 PRHDT and CDR2 FYEKMQ (reference sequence). The CDR3 reads CASSFSWTSGNEQFF. CDR3 in DNA: TGTGCCAGCAGCTTCTCCTGGACTAGCGGCAATGAGCAGTTCTTC.

Only one count was recorded for this clone. The gene calls are TRBV6-1 and TRBJ1-2, with TRBD1 as a possible D gene (6 bases). CDR1 is MNHNS and CDR2 is SASEGT in the germline V gene. Trimming took 8 bases from V and 2 from J, leaving 18 bases between them. CDR3 length equals 15 residues. CDR3 coding DNA: TGTGCCAGCCAAGCTCGGGGACAAGACAACTATGGCTACACCTTC. This translates into CASQARGQDNYGYTF.

This clone was seen more than once but under ten times. The chain carries TRBV28 and TRBJ1-2, with D perhaps TRBD1 (6 bases). The CDR3 length is 13 residues. V lost 6 bases, J lost 4 bases, and 12 bases lay in between. In germline, CDR1 is MDHEN, CDR2 SYDVKM. Here the CDR3 DNA reads TGTGCCAGCAGGACAACAGGGCTCTATGGCTACACCTTC. Protein product: CASRTTGLYGYTF.

J is TRBJ1-1 and V is TRBV29-1; a possible D gene is TRBD1 (6 bases). The CDR3 is made up of 12 amino acids. The germline V and J ends were trimmed by 7 bases and 0 bases, with 9 bases remaining between them. The germline gives CDR1 SQVTM, CDR2 ANQGSEA. CDR3 bases: TGCAGCGCGGACAGTTTGAACACTGAAGCTTTCTTT. This translates into CSADSLNTEAFF.

This clone was picked up one time. V gene TRBV5-1 combines with J gene TRBJ1-2; 11 bases agree with TRBD1. The CDR3 loop spans 17 amino acids. CDR1 and CDR2 from the germline V gene are SGHRS and YFSETQ. V lost 6 bases and J lost 2; bases outside the gene matches: 12. In DNA, the CDR3 is TGCGCCAGCACGGTCCGGACAGGGGGCCCGGGGAACTATGGCTACACCTTC. This translates into CASTVRTGGPGNYGYTF.

The J gene is TRBJ2-3, the V gene TRBV9; D may be TRBD2 (6 bases). This CDR3 spans 15 amino acids. V lost 3 bases to trimming and J lost 0 bases, with 11 bases between them. Germline V gene lookup returns CDR1 SGDLS and CDR2 YYNGEE. The CDR3: CASSAHGTSTDTQYF. Written as DNA, the CDR3 is TGTGCCAGCAGCGCACACGGGACTAGCACAGATACGCAGTATTTT.

The chain employs TRBV7-9 and TRBJ1-1, with D uncertain. The length of the CDR3 is 13 residues. The germline V gene has CDR1 SEHNR and CDR2 FQNEAQ (reference sequence). The V and J ends lost 5 bases and 1 base respectively, with 8 bases between them. CDR3 protein: CASSPGGNTEAFF. In nucleotides, the CDR3 is TGTGCCAGCAGCCCAGGTGGGAACACTGAAGCTTTCTTT. Filled out from reference TRBV7-9 and TRBJ1-1, the complete variable domain reads DTGVSQNPRHKITKRGQNVTFRCDPISEHNRLYWYRQTLGQGPEFLTYFQNEAQLEKSRLLSDRFSAERPKGSFSTLEIQRTEQGDSAMYLCASSPGGNTEAFFGQGTRLTVV.

The rearrangement joins TRBV29-1 to TRBJ2-7; TRBD1 matches at 7 bases. The germline V gene has CDR1 SQVTM and CDR2 ANQGSEA. The V and J ends lost 7 bases and 0 bases, in that order; junction bases with no gene match: 15. This CDR3 has 16 amino acids. The CDR3 reads CSAEWASRQGSYEQYF. The CDR3 DNA is TGCAGCGCCGAATGGGCCTCGAGACAGGGCTCCTACGAGCAGTACTTC.

This clone was observed a few times. The rearrangement uses TRBV11-2 and TRBJ2-1, with TRBD2 identical over 7 bases. The CDR3 runs to 16 residues. V lost 5 bases to trimming and J lost 7 bases; unmatched junction nucleotides: 14. The V gene's germline CDR1 is SGHAT and CDR2 FQNNGV. CDR3 region: CASSGGLGGSGNEQFF. CDR3 nucleotides: TGTGCCAGCAGCGGGGGACTTGGCGGGAGTGGGAATGAGCAGTTCTTC. The full variable domain, completed using reference TRBV11-2 and TRBJ2-1, is EAGVAQSPRYKIIEKRQSVAFWCNPISGHATLYWYQQILGQGPKLLIQFQNNGVVDDSQLPKDRFSAERLKGVDSTLKIQPAKLEDSAVYLCASSGGLGGSGNEQFFGPGTRLTVL.

This chain connects TRBV2 to TRBJ1-5; 7 bases are shared with TRBD1. V was clipped by 6 bases and J by 4 bases; unmatched bases: 9. The CDR3 extends over 15 amino acids. The germline V gene has CDR1 SNHLY and CDR2 FYNNEI. This CDR3 is CASRTGSVRNQPQHF. Here the CDR3 DNA reads TGTGCCAGCAGGACAGGGAGTGTTCGTAATCAGCCCCAGCATTTT.